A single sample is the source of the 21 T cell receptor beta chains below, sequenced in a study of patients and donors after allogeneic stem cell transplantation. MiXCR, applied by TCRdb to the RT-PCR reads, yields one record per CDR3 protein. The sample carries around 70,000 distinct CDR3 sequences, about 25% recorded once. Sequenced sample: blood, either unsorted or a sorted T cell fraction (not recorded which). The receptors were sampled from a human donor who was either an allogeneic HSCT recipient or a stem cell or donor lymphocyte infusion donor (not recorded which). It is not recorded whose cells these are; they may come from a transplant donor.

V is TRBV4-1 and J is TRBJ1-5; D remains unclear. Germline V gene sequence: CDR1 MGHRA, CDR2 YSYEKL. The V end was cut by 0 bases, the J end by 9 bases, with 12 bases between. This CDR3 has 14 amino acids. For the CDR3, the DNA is TGCGCCAGCAGCCAAGATCCGGGGTTGGGGCCCCAGCATTTT. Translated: CASSQDPGLGPQHF.

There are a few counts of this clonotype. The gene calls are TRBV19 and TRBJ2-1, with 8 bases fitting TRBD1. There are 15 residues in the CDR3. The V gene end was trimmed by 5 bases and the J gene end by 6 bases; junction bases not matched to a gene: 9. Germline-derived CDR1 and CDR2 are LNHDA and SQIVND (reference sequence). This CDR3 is CASSQVGQAGNEQFF. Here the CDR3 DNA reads TGTGCCAGTAGTCAGGTGGGACAGGCGGGCAATGAGCAGTTCTTC.

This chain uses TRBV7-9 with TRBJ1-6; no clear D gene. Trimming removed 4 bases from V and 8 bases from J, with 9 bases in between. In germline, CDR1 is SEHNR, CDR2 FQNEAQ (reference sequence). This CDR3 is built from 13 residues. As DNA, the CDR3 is TGTGCCAGCAGCTCGCGATTGGATTCACCCCTCCACTTT. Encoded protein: CASSSRLDSPLHF.

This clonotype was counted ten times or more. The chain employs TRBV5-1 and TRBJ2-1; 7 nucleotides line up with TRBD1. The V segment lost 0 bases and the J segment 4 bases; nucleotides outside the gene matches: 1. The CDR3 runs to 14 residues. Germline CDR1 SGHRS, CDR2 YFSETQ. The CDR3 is CASSLGQGYNEQFF. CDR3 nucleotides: TGCGCCAGCAGCTTGGGACAGGGTTACAATGAGCAGTTCTTC.

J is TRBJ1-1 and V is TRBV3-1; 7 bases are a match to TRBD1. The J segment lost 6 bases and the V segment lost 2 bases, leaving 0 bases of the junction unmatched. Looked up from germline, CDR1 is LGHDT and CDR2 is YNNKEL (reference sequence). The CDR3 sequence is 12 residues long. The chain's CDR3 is CASSQQGAEAFF. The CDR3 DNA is TGTGCCAGCAGCCAACAGGGGGCTGAAGCTTTCTTT.

The CDR3 sequence: CASSSGTVPLNTEAFF. Written as DNA, the CDR3 is TGTGCCAGCTCATCCGGGACAGTCCCTTTGAACACTGAAGCTTTCTTT. The chain is built from TRBV18 and TRBJ1-1; TRBD1 agrees at 7 bases. The CDR3 runs 16 residues. The germline V gene has CDR1 KGHSH and CDR2 LQKENI. V lost 5 bases to trimming and J lost 0 bases; unmatched junction nucleotides: 9.

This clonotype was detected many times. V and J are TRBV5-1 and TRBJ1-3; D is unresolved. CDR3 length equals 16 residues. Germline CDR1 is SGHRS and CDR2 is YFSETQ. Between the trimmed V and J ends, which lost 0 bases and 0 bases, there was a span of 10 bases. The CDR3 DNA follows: TGCGCCAGCAGCTTGGCCCAACTCGGCTCTGGAAACACCATATATTTT. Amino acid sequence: CASSLAQLGSGNTIYF. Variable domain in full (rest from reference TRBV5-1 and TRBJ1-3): KAGVTQTPRYLIKTRGQQVTLSCSPISGHRSVSWYQQTPGQGLQFLFEYFSETQRNKGNFPGRFSGRQFSNSRSEMNVSTLELGDSALYLCASSLAQLGSGNTIYFGEGSWLTVV.

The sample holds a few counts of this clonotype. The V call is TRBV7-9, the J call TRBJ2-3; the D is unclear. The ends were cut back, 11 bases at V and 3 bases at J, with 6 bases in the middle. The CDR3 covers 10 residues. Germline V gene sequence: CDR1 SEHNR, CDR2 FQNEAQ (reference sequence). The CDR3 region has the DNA TGTGCCGTCTGGACAGATACGCAGTATTTT. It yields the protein CAVWTDTQYF. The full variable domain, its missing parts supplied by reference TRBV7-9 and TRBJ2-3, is DTGVSQNPRHKITKRGQNVTFRCDPISEHNRLYWYRQTLGQGPEFLTYFQNEAQLEKSRLLSDRFSAERPKGSFSTLEIQRTEQGDSAMYLCAVWTDTQYFGPGTRLTVL.

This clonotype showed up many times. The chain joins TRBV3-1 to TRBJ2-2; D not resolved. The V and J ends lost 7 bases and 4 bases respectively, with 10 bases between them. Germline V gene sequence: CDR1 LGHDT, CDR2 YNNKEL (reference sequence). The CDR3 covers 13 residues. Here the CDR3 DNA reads TGTGCCAGCACCCGGGCCGGCACCGGGGAGCTGTTTTTT. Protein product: CASTRAGTGELFF.

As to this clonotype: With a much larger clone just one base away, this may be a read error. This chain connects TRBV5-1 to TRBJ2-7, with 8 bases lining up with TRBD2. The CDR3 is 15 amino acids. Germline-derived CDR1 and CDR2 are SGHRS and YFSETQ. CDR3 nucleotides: TGCGCCAGCAGCTTGGAAGGCGGGGGGATTTACGATCAGTACTTC. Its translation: CASSLEGGGIYDQYF.

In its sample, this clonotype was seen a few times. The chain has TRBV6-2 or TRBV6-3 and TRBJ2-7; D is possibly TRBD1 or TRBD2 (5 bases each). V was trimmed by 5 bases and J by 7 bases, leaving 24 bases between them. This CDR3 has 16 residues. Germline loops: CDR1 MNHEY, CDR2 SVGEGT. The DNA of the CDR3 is TGTGCCAGCAGTCTAAACCGGGACGGAACACGGAAGGAGCAGTACTTC. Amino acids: CASSLNRDGTRKEQYF.

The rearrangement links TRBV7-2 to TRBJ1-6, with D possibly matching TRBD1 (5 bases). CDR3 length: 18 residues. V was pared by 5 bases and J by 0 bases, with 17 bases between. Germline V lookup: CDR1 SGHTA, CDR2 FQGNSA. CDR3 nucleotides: TGTGCCAGCAGCAACCCCGGGACGGCAAGCTCCTATAATTCACCCCTCCACTTT. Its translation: CASSNPGTASSYNSPLHF.

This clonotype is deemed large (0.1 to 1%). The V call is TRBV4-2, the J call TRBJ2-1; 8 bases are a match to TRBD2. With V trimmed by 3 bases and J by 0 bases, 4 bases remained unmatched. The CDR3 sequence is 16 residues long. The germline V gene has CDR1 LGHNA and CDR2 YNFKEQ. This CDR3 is CASSQTSVSSYNEQFF. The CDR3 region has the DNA TGTGCCAGCAGCCAGACTAGCGTGAGCTCCTACAATGAGCAGTTCTTC.

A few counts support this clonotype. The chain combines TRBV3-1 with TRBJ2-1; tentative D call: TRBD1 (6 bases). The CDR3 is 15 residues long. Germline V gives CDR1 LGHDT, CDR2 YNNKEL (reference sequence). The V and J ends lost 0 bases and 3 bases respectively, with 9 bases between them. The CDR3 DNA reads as TGTGCCAGCAGCCAAGAGGGGGCCGTCTACAATGAGCAGTTCTTC. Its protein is CASSQEGAVYNEQFF.

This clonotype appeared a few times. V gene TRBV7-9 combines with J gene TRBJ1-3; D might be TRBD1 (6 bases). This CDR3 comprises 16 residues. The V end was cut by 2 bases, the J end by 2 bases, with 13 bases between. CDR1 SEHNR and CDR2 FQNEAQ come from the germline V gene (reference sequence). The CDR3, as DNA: TGTGCCAGCAGCTTACTTGGGGGGCCTCCTGGAAACACCATATATTTT. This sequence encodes CASSLLGGPPGNTIYF. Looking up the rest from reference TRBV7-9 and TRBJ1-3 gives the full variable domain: DTGVSQNPRHKITKRGQNVTFRCDPISEHNRLYWYRQTLGQGPEFLTYFQNEAQLEKSRLLSDRFSAERPKGSFSTLEIQRTEQGDSAMYLCASSLLGGPPGNTIYFGEGSWLTVV.

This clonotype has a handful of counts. CDR3 region: CATRGQGAGEAFF. CDR3 nucleotide sequence: TGTGCCACCAGGGGACAGGGGGCCGGTGAAGCTTTCTTT. The gene calls are TRBV24-1 and TRBJ1-1; the match to TRBD1 covers 12 bases. The V and J ends lost 7 bases and 7 bases, in that order; junction bases with no gene match: 3. The germline V gene has CDR1 KGHDR and CDR2 SFDVKD. There are 13 residues in the CDR3.

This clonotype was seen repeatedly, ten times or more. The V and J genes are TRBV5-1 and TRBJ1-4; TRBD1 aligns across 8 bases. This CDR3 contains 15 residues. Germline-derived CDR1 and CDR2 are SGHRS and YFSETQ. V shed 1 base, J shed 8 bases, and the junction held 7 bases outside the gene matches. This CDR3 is CASSLTGTGREKLFF. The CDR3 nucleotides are TGCGCCAGCAGCTTGACCGGGACAGGTCGGGAAAAACTGTTTTTT.

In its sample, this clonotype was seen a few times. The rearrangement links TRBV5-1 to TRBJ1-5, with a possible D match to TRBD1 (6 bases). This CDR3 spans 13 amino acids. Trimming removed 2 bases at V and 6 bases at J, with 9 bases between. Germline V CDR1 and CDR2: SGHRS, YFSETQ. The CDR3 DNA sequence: TGCGCCAGCAGCTTACAGGGCTCTCAGCCCCAGCATTTT. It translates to CASSLQGSQPQHF.

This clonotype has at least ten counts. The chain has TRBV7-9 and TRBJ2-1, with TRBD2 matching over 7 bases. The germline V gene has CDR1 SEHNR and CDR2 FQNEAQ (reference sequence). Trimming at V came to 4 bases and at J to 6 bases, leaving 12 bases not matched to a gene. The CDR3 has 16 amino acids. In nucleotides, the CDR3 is TGTGCCAGCAGCTCCGGTCAGGGAGGGAGGAGCAATGAGCAGTTCTTC. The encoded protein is CASSSGQGGRSNEQFF.

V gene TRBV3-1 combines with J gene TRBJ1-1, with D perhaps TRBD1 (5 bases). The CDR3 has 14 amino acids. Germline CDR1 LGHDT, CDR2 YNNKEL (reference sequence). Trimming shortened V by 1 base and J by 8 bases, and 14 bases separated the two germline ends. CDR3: CASSQGQGDVEAFF. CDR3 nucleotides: TGTGCCAGCAGCCAAGGGCAGGGCGATGTGGAAGCTTTCTTT. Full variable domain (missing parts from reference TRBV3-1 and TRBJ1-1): DTAVSQTPKYLVTQMGNDKSIKCEQNLGHDTMYWYKQDSKKFLKIMFSYNNKELIINETVPNRFSPKSPDKAHLNLHINSLELGDSAVYFCASSQGQGDVEAFFGQGTRLTVV.

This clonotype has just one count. The CDR3 nucleotides are TGCAGTGCTAGTTCAGGGCTGAATGAGCAGTTCTTC. Translating it yields CSASSGLNEQFF. The chain couples TRBV20-1 to TRBJ2-1; D is possibly TRBD1 (5 bases). Deletions cut 3 bases from V and 7 bases from J, with 10 bases between. The germline V gene has CDR1 DFQATT and CDR2 SNEGSKA (reference sequence). CDR3 length: 12 residues.